This T cell receptor (beta chain) originates from a study of CD8+ T cells in alopecia areata. V shed 5 bases and J shed 6 bases, with 20 bases lying between them. CDR1 is SGHVS and CDR2 is FQNEAQ in the germline V gene. The CDR3 sequence is 16 residues long. Reverse transcribed after extraction, RNA yielded cDNA as the sequencing template. Assay: immunoSEQ multiplex PCR; the TCRdb copy retains only in-frame clones and omits some. The data show over 150,000 clones, around 60% seen once. Treatment reported: oral pan-JAK inhibitor, 5-10 mg twice daily. The TCR comes from a human donor with alopecia areata. The sample was CD4+ T cells sorted from blood, taken at week 4, from a patient treated with tofacitinib. This chain links TRBV7-8 with TRBJ1-5; perhaps TRBD1 as D (6 bases). CDR3 sequence: CASSVPPRDIGQPQHF. CDR3 in DNA: TGTGCCAGCAGCGTCCCTCCACGGGACATTGGTCAGCCCCAGCATTTT.